This TCR beta chain derives from a study of T cells in Graves' hyperthyroidism and ophthalmopathy. Points from the study as a whole: A median approximately 6.8 months before onset, the model predicted ophthalmopathy. Among thyroid clonotypes expanded above 0.001, most also appeared in blood.

Germline CDR1 and CDR2: SEHNR and FQNEAQ (reference sequence). This CDR3 contains 13 residues. At least ten counts were recorded for this clonotype. Its antigen is undetermined. One end of the junction fails to match germline, which may point to a read error. Orbital computed tomography, thyroid ultrasound, serum thyroxine and TRAb, and clinical symptoms together informed the diagnoses. RNA transcripts gave rise to amplified TCR beta CDR3 regions. TCR CDR3 regions were first amplified by RT-PCR with HTBI primers. One entry per CDR3 protein, called by TCRdb with MiXCR from the multiplex PCR reads. The data show 530,000 or so distinct CDR3 sequences, 46% seen once.

The TCR was taken from a woman between 18 and 29 years old with Graves' hyperthyroidism. Input material: peripheral blood or thyroid tissue (not recorded which). The chain carries TRBV7-9 and TRBJ1-2, with D possibly matching TRBD1 (5 bases). DNA for the CDR3: TGTGCCAGCACCCTGGGGGGACGTGATGGCTACGCCTTC. Translating it yields CASTLGGRDGYAF.